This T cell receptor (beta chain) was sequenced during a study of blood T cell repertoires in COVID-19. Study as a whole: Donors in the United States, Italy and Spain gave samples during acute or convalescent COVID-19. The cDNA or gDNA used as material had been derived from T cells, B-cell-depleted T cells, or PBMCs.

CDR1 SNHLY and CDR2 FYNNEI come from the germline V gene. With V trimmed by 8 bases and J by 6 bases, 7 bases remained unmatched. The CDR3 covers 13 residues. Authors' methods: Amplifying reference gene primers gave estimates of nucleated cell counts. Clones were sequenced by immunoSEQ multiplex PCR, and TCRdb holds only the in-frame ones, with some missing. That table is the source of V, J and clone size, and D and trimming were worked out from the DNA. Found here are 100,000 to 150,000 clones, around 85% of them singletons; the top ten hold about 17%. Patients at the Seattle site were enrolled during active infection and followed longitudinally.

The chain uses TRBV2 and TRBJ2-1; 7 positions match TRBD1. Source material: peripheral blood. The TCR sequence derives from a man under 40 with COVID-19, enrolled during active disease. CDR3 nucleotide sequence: TGTGCCAGCCGACAGGGAGAGGCCAATGAGCAGTTCTTC. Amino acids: CASRQGEANEQFF.